This T cell receptor (beta chain) is drawn from a study of shared clonotypes between healthy human individuals. In the study overall: Used for every donor were three CD4 naive, three CD4 memory, two CD8 naive and one CD8 memory plate.

CD45RO negativity and positive selection for CCR7 defined naive CD8 cells, a population that excluded terminally differentiated effector memory CD45RA+ cells. Sequencing used immunoSEQ multiplex PCR; TCRdb keeps in-frame clones, though not all of them. This sample yields about 680,000 clones, of which 92% are seen a single time; 24% belongs to the top ten. This CDR3 is 13 amino acids long. V lost 3 bases to trimming and J lost 7 bases, with 9 bases between them. CDR1 and CDR2 from the germline V gene are PRHDT and FYEKMQ (reference sequence). This receptor was identified in a man aged 25 to 40 in good health. J is TRBJ1-4 and V is TRBV13, with D uncertain. The sample taken for sequencing was naive CD8+ T cells sorted from blood. The DNA for the CDR3 is TGTGCCAGCAGCTTCGGAGAGTCTGAAAAACTGTTTTTT. Translating it yields CASSFGESEKLFF.